These T cell receptor beta chains were read from a single sample in a study of CD8+ T cells in alopecia areata. Sequencing was performed with immunoSEQ multiplex PCR; in TCRdb, only in-frame clones are kept and a portion is missing. This table has fewer than 40,000 clones, around 50% appearing once. Sample: CD4+ Tregs sorted from blood. The source of these receptors is a human donor with alopecia areata. Each CDR3 is given with its conserved first and last residue. Each record gives: J gene, V gene, clone size, D gene, CDR3 protein, CDR3 DNA. The D gene is left open where the match is weak. Clone size is not always given. Where it is, it says once, few, many or a class for expanded clones.

>TRBJ2-7|TRBV6-5|medium-sized|-
CASSRSASSYEQYF
TGTGCCAGCAGCCGTTCAGCTAGCTCCTACGAGCAGTACTTC
>TRBJ1-1|TRBV30|once|TRBD1
CAWSRDRGNLNTEAFF
TGTGCCTGGAGCCGGGACAGGGGGAATCTGAACACTGAAGCTTTCTTT
>TRBJ1-1|TRBV29-1|few|-
CSGGERVNTEAFF
TGCAGCGGGGGGGAGAGGGTGAACACTGAAGCTTTCTTT
>TRBJ2-5|TRBV7-8|-|-
CASSPRNRVQETQYF
TGTGCCAGCAGCCCTCGAAACAGGGTCCAAGAGACCCAGTACTTC
>TRBJ2-6|TRBV18|-|-
CASSPQGRISGANVLTF
TGTGCCAGCTCACCTCAGGGACGGATCTCTGGGGCCAACGTCCTGACTTTC
>TRBJ1-6|TRBV30|-|-
CALGGVSRSPLHF
TGTGCCCTAGGAGGGGTCAGTCGTTCACCCCTCCACTTT
>TRBJ2-3|TRBV7-9|medium-sized|TRBD1
CASSGGQGSTDTQYF
TGTGCCAGCAGCGGCGGACAGGGTAGCACAGATACGCAGTATTTT
>TRBJ1-1|TRBV7-2|-|-
CASSRDLVSVNTEAFF
TGTGCCAGCAGTCGCGATCTTGTAAGCGTGAACACTGAAGCTTTCTTT
>TRBJ2-3|TRBV5-1|-|-
CASRAGTPTDTQYF
TGCGCCAGCAGGGCTGGAACGCCGACAGATACGCAGTATTTT
>TRBJ2-5|TRBV11-3|-|-
CASSEQETQYF
TGTGCCAGCAGCGAACAAGAGACCCAGTACTTC
>TRBJ1-1|TRBV18|-|-
CASSPRGQPNTEAFF
TGTGCCAGCTCACCTCGGGGACAACCGAACACTGAAGCTTTCTTT